This TCR beta chain originates from a study of blood T cells in healthy people across ages. J was trimmed by 4 bases and V by 5 bases; bases with no gene match: 11. This CDR3 is 16 amino acids long. For the second PCR, which ran for roughly 6 to 11 cycles, a sample-barcoded 5' primer and a J-beta primer mix were used. Each CDR3 protein is one row after TCRdb ran MiXCR on the 5' RACE reads. The table lists about 810,000 distinct CDR3 sequences, 35% to 40% of them singletons. Study-level findings and limits: Per-million-T-cell TCR beta diversity fell roughly linearly with age.

Many counts were recorded for this clonotype. Its antigen remains unknown. The receptor was isolated from a man aged 18 to 30 in good health. V usage is TRBV12-3 or TRBV12-4 and J usage is TRBJ2-3, with 8 bases that match TRBD1. Material for sequencing was blood. The CDR3 protein is CASSGEDRGGPDTQYF. DNA for the CDR3: TGTGCCAGCAGTGGCGAAGACAGGGGAGGCCCAGATACGCAGTATTTT.